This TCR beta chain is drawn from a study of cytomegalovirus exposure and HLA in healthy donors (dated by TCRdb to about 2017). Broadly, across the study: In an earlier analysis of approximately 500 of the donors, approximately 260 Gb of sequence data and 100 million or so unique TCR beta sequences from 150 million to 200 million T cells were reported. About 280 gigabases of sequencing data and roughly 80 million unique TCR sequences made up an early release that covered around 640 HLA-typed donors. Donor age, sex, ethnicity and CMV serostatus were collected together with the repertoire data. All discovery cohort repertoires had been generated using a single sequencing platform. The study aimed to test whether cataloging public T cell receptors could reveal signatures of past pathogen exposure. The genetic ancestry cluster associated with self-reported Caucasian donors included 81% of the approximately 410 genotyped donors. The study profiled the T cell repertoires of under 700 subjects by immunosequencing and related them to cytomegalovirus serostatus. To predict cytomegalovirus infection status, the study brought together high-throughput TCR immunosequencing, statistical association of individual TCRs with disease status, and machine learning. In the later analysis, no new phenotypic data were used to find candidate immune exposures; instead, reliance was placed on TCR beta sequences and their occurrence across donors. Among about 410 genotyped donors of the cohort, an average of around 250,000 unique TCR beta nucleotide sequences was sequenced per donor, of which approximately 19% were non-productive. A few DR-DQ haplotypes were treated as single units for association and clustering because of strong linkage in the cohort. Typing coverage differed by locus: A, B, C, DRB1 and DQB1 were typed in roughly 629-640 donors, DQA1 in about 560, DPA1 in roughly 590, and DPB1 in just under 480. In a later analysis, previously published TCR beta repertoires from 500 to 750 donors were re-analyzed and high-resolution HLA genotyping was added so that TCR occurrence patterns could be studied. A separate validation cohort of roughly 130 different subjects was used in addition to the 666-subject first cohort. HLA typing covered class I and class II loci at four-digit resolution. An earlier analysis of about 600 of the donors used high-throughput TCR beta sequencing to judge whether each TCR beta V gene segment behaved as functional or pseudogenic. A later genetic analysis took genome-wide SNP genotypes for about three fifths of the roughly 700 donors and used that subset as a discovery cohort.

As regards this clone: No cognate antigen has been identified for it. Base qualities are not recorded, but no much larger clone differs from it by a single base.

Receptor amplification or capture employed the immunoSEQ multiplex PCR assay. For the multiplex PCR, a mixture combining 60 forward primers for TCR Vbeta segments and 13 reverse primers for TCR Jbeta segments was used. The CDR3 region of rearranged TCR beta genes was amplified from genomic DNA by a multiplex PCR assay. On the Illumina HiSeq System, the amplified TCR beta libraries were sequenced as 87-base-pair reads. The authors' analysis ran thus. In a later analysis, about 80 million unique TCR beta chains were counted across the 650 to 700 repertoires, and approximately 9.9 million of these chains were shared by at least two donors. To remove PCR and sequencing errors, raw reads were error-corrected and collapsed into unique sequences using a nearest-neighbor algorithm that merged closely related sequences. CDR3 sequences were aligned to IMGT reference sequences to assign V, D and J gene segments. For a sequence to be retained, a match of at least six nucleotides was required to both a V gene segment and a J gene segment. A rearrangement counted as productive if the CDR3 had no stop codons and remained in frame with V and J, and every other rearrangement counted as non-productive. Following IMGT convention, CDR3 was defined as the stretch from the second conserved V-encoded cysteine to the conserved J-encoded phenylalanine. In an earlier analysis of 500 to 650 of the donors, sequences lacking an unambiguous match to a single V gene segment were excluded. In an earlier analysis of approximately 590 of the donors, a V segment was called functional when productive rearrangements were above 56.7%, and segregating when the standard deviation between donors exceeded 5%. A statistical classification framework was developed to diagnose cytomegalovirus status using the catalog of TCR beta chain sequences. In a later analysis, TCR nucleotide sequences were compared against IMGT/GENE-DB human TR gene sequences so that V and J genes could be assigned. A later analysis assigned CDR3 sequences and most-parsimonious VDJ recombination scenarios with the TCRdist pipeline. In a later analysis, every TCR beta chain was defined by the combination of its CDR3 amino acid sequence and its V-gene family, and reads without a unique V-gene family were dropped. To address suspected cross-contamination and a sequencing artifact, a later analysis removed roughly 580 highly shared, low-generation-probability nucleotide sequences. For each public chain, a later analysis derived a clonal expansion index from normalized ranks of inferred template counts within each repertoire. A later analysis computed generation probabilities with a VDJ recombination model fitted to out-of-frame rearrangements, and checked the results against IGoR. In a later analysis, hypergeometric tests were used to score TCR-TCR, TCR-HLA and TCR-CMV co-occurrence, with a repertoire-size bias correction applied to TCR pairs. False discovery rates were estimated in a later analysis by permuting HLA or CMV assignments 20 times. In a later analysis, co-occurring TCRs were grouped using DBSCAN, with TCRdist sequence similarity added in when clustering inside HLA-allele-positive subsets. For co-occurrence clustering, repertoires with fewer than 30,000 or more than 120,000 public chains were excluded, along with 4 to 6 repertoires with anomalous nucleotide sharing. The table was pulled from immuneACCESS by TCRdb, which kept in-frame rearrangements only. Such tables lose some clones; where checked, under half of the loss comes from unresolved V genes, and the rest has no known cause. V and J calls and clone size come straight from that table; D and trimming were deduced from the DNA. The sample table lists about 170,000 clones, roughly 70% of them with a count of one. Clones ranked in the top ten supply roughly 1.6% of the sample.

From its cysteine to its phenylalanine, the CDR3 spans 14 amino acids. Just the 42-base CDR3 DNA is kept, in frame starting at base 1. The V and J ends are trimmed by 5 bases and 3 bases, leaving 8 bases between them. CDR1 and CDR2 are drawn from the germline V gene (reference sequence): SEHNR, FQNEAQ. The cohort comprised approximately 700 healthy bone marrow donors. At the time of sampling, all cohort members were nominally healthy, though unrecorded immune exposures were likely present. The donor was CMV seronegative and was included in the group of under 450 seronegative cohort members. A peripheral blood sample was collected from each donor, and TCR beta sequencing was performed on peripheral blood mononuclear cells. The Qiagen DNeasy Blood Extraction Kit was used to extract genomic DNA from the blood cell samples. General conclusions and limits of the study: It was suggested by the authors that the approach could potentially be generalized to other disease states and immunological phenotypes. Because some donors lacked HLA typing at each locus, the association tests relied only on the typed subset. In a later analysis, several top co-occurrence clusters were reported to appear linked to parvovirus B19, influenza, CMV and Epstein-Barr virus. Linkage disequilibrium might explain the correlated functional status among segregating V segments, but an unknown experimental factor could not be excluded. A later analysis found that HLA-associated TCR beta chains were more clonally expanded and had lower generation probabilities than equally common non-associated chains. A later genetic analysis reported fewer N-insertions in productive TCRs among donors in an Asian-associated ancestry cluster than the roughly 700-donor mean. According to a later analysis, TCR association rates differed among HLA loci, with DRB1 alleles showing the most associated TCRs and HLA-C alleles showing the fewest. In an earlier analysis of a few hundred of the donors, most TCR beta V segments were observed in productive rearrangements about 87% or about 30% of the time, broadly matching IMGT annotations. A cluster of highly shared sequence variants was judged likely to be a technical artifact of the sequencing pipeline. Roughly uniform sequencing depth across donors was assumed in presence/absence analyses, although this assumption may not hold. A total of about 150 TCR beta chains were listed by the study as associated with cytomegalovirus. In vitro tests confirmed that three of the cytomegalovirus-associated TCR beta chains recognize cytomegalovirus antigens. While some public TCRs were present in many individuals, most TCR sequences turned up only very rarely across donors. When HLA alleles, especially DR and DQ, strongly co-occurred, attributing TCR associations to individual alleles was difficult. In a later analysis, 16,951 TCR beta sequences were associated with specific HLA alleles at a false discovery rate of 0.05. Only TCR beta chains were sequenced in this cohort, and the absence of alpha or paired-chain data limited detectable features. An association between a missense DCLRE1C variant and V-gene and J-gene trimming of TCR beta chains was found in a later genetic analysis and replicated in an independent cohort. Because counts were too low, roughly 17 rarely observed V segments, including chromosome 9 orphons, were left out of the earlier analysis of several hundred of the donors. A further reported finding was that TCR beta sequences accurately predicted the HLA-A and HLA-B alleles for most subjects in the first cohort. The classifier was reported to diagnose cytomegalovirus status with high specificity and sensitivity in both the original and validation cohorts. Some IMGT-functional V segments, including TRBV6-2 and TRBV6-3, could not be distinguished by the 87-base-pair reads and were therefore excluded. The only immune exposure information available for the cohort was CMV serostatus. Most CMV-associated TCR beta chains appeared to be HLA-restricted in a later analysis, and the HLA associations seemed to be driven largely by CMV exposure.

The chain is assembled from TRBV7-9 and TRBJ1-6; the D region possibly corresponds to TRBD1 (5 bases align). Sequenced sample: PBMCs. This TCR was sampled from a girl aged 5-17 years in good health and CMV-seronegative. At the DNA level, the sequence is TGTGCCAGCAGCCGCAGGGACTATAATTCACCCCTCCACTTT. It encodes CASSRRDYNSPLHF.